The next 6 T cell receptor beta chains were all read from a single sample in a study of cytomegalovirus exposure and HLA in healthy donors. The PCR had 60 Vbeta and 13 Jbeta primers. TCRdb keeps only in-frame clones here, not all; method: immunoSEQ multiplex PCR. The sample lists some 140,000 clones, 70% to 75% seen once, with about 3% in the top ten. Material: PBMCs. The receptor set was obtained from a man aged 25 to 40 in good health and CMV-seronegative.

A few counts support this clone. The CDR3 DNA sequence: TGTGCCAGCACTATTAAGAATGAGCAGTTCTTC. Translation gives CASTIKNEQFF. This chain joins TRBV2 and TRBJ2-1, with D unclear. Between the trimmed V and J ends, which lost 7 bases and 7 bases, there was a span of 8 bases. CDR1 and CDR2 (germline): SNHLY, FYNNEI. The CDR3 totals 11 residues.

This clone was detected a few times. The rearrangement joins TRBV6-6 to TRBJ2-1; TRBD1 matches at 7 bases. This CDR3 region has 15 residues. The J segment lost 7 bases and the V segment lost 0 bases, leaving 6 bases of the junction unmatched. From germline, CDR1 is MNHNY and CDR2 SVGAGI (reference sequence). The CDR3 sequence: CASSYSTQGKNEQFF. CDR3 DNA: TGTGCCAGCAGTTACTCGACACAGGGGAAAAATGAGCAGTTCTTC.

This chain connects TRBV5-1 to TRBJ2-7; 9 positions agree with TRBD2. V trimming: 3 bases; J trimming: 0 bases; junction bases outside the gene matches: 4. CDR3 length: 15 amino acids. Germline CDR1 SGHRS, CDR2 YFSETQ. In DNA form, the CDR3 reads TGCGCCAGCAGCTCTGGACTAGCGAGCTCCTACGAGCAGTACTTC. This gives the protein CASSSGLASSYEQYF.

The chain is built from TRBV7-2 and TRBJ2-1; 7 bases fit TRBD2. Germline V gene lookup returns CDR1 SGHTA and CDR2 FQGNSA. V trimming: 5 bases; J trimming: 5 bases; junction bases outside the gene matches: 12. CDR3 size: 16 residues. The CDR3 protein is CASSAPAGGGDNEQFF. CDR3 in DNA: TGTGCCAGCAGCGCCCCAGCGGGCGGGGGAGACAATGAGCAGTTCTTC.

V is TRBV28 and J is TRBJ1-5; a weak D match, TRBD1 (5 bases). The CDR3 runs 15 residues. Per germline, CDR1 MDHEN and CDR2 SYDVKM. The V gene lost 2 bases and the J gene lost 5 bases, with 13 bases spanning the gap. For the CDR3, the DNA is TGTGCCAGCAGTTTAACGGCCCTAGGGGATCAGCCCCAGCATTTT. This gives the protein CASSLTALGDQPQHF.

The chain has TRBV9 and TRBJ1-2, with TRBD1 matching 9 bases. CDR3 length: 15 amino acids. V shed 4 bases, J shed 4 bases, and the junction held 8 bases outside the gene matches. In germline, CDR1 is SGDLS, CDR2 YYNGEE. The CDR3 sequence is CASSSRDRVTYGYTF. CDR3 coding DNA: TGTGCCAGCAGCTCCCGGGACAGGGTTACCTATGGCTACACCTTC.